The rows below give T cell receptor beta chains drawn from one sample of a study of T cells after yellow fever vaccination. TCRdb re-called the 5' RACE reads through MiXCR, storing one row per CDR3 protein. This sample has fewer than 500,000 distinct CDR3 sequences, with around 20% found just once. The sequenced sample was PBMCs, obtained before the yellow fever booster vaccination. These receptors all come from a man between 18 and 35 years old who received the YFV17D yellow fever vaccine. The CDR3 runs from the conserved cysteine through the conserved F or W. Fields, in order: D gene, V gene, J gene, clone size, CDR3 protein, CDR3 DNA. A D gene is named only where the DNA matches it firmly. For some rows the clone size is stated as once, few or many, or as a class when expanded; others skip it.

d_gene: .; v_gene: TRBV4-1; j_gene: TRBJ2-5; abundance: .; CDR3aa: CASSQVAKEETQYF; CDR3nt: TGCGCCAGCAGCCAAGTTGCCAAAGAAGAGACCCAGTACTTC
d_gene: .; v_gene: TRBV20-1; j_gene: TRBJ1-2; abundance: many; CDR3aa: CSARDPGYGYTF; CDR3nt: TGCAGTGCTAGAGACCCGGGCTATGGCTACACCTTC
d_gene: .; v_gene: TRBV12-3/TRBV12-4; j_gene: TRBJ1-5; abundance: few; CDR3aa: CASSHGQLSNQPQHF; CDR3nt: TGTGCCAGCAGTCACGGACAGCTTAGCAATCAGCCCCAGCATTTT
d_gene: TRBD1; v_gene: TRBV6-5; j_gene: TRBJ1-2; abundance: .; CDR3aa: CASRPGQDFYGYTF; CDR3nt: TGTGCCAGCAGGCCGGGACAGGATTTCTATGGCTACACCTTC
d_gene: .; v_gene: TRBV21-1; j_gene: TRBJ2-2; abundance: few; CDR3aa: CARCKGIMHNAGELFF; CDR3nt: TGTGCCCGGTGTAAAGGGATTATGCATAATGCCGGGGAGCTGTTTTTT
d_gene: .; v_gene: TRBV28; j_gene: TRBJ1-1; abundance: .; CDR3aa: CASSLRSFEAFF; CDR3nt: TGTGCCAGCAGCCTCCGGTCCTTTGAAGCTTTCTTT
d_gene: .; v_gene: TRBV7-8; j_gene: TRBJ2-1; abundance: many; CDR3aa: CASSFSGVGEQFF; CDR3nt: TGTGCCAGCAGCTTCTCGGGGGTGGGTGAGCAGTTCTTC
d_gene: .; v_gene: TRBV10-3; j_gene: TRBJ2-1; abundance: .; CDR3aa: CAISRTQNEQFF; CDR3nt: TGTGCCATCAGTAGGACTCAAAATGAGCAGTTCTTC
d_gene: .; v_gene: TRBV2; j_gene: TRBJ2-1; abundance: .; CDR3aa: CASSVARATYNEQFF; CDR3nt: TGTGCCAGCAGTGTTGCGCGGGCCACTTACAATGAGCAGTTCTTC
d_gene: .; v_gene: TRBV7-2; j_gene: TRBJ1-1; abundance: .; CDR3aa: CASSFQPRNTEAFF; CDR3nt: TGTGCCAGCAGCTTTCAGCCTCGGAACACTGAAGCTTTCTTT
d_gene: TRBD1; v_gene: TRBV12-3/TRBV12-4; j_gene: TRBJ1-5; abundance: few; CDR3aa: CASSLRTGNSNQPQHF; CDR3nt: TGTGCCAGCAGTTTAAGGACAGGCAATAGCAATCAGCCCCAGCATTTT
d_gene: .; v_gene: TRBV6-6; j_gene: TRBJ1-2; abundance: few; CDR3aa: CASSPLLSGRRIGYTF; CDR3nt: TGTGCCAGCAGCCCCCTTTTATCGGGGCGGCGTATCGGCTACACCTTC
d_gene: .; v_gene: TRBV4-1; j_gene: TRBJ1-4; abundance: few; CDR3aa: CASSQGDEKLFF; CDR3nt: TGCGCCAGCTCCCAGGGTGATGAAAAACTGTTTTTT
d_gene: .; v_gene: TRBV7-9; j_gene: TRBJ2-3; abundance: .; CDR3aa: CASSADSTDTQYF; CDR3nt: TGTGCCAGCAGCGCGGACAGCACAGATACGCAGTATTTT
d_gene: .; v_gene: TRBV7-7; j_gene: TRBJ2-5; abundance: few; CDR3aa: CASSPGRWETQYF; CDR3nt: TGTGCTAGCAGTCCTGGGAGGTGGGAGACCCAGTACTTC
d_gene: .; v_gene: TRBV19; j_gene: TRBJ1-1; abundance: .; CDR3aa: CASTLLPQGPEAFF; CDR3nt: TGTGCCAGTACGTTGTTGCCACAGGGTCCTGAAGCTTTCTTT
d_gene: .; v_gene: TRBV20-1; j_gene: TRBJ2-3; abundance: .; CDR3aa: CSASGVADTQYF; CDR3nt: TGCAGTGCTAGCGGGGTTGCAGATACGCAGTATTTT
d_gene: TRBD1; v_gene: TRBV20-1; j_gene: TRBJ1-1; abundance: .; CDR3aa: CSARGGTGVGEAFF; CDR3nt: TGCAGTGCTAGGGGGGGGACAGGGGTCGGTGAAGCTTTCTTT
d_gene: .; v_gene: TRBV6-2/TRBV6-3; j_gene: TRBJ2-5; abundance: few; CDR3aa: CASSRGPGYSETQYF; CDR3nt: TGTGCCAGCAGTCGCGGGCCTGGCTATTCGGAGACCCAGTACTTC
d_gene: .; v_gene: TRBV4-3; j_gene: TRBJ1-6; abundance: many; CDR3aa: CASSPTGYNSPLHF; CDR3nt: TGCGCCAGCAGCCCGACAGGTTATAATTCACCCCTCCACTTT
d_gene: TRBD2; v_gene: TRBV5-1; j_gene: TRBJ2-3; abundance: .; CDR3aa: CASSDGTSLTQYF; CDR3nt: TGCGCCAGCAGCGACGGGACTAGCCTTACGCAGTATTTT
d_gene: .; v_gene: TRBV4-3; j_gene: TRBJ2-5; abundance: .; CDR3aa: CASSQDRQGPAGTQYF; CDR3nt: TGCGCCAGCAGCCAAGATCGGCAGGGGCCGGCAGGGACCCAGTACTTC
d_gene: .; v_gene: TRBV5-6; j_gene: TRBJ2-3; abundance: .; CDR3aa: CASSWARTDTQYF; CDR3nt: TGTGCCAGCAGCTGGGCCCGCACAGATACGCAGTATTTT